Here is one T cell receptor beta chain with its context. Its specificity is unknown. The source of the sample is a study of shared clonotypes between healthy human individuals. Study-wide results and caveats: All-four-donor shared clonotypes had higher generation probabilities than non-shared clonotypes did.

CDR1 SGDLS and CDR2 YYNGEE come from the germline V gene. The CDR3 spans 14 residues. V was cut by 0 bases and J by 7 bases, with 11 bases left in between. 200 ng DNA, tens of thousands of T cell genomes, went into each sorted-subset replicate PCR. The repertoire was sequenced with immunoSEQ multiplex PCR; TCRdb's copy has only in-frame clones and lacks some. Here the sample spans about 2.1 million clones, just over 90% being singletons. Naive CD8 populations comprised CD45RO-negative cells positively selected for CCR7, excluding terminally differentiated effector memory CD45RA+ cells. This sequence was found in a man younger than 35 in good health. Some clones in this sample may be carry-over from other donors' samples. The chain joins TRBV9 to TRBJ2-1; D may correspond to TRBD1 or TRBD2 (6 bases each). Sequences were obtained from naive CD8+ T cells from PBMCs. In DNA, the CDR3 is TGTGCCAGCAGCGTAGATCGGGGGCTGAATGAGCAGTTCTTC. Translating it yields CASSVDRGLNEQFF.